Many counts were recorded for the clone carrying this T cell receptor (beta chain). Molecules of cDNA were individually given unique molecular identifiers that were attached to them. TCRdb re-called the 5' RACE reads with MiXCR, one entry per CDR3 protein. The sample records around 72,000 distinct CDR3 sequences, roughly 9.1% being singletons. This record belongs to a study of early T cells in non-severe SARS-CoV-2 infection. Study-level background: With bulk RNA from unsorted whole blood as input, sequencing yielded unpaired chains.

Trimming pared 4 bases from V and 1 base from J, leaving 14 bases between. The CDR3 totals 16 residues. CDR1 MNHEY and CDR2 SVGAGI come from the germline V gene. The input for sequencing was whole blood, taken at baseline. The source of this sequence is an adult who was a healthcare worker with PCR-confirmed SARS-CoV-2 infection or an uninfected control (not recorded which). The gene calls are TRBV6-5 and TRBJ2-4; D assignment may be TRBD1 or TRBD2 (5 bases each). DNA of the CDR3: TGTGCCAGCAGTTTTGGCAGAGGGGATGCCAAAAACATTCAGTACTTC. Amino acid sequence: CASSFGRGDAKNIQYF.